This TCR beta chain emerged from a study of cytomegalovirus exposure and HLA in healthy donors. Study-wide points: Some TCR beta chains (roughly 150 of them) were listed as cytomegalovirus-associated.

Use of 60 Vbeta and 13 Jbeta primers characterized the PCR. Clones were read by immunoSEQ multiplex PCR, and TCRdb kept only the in-frame ones, dropping some. The top ten hold around 2% of the sample, which has some 200,000 clones, almost 80% seen once. Turning to this clone: What it recognizes is unknown.

The CDR3 has 15 residues. The V gene's germline CDR1 is MNHEY and CDR2 SMNVEV (reference sequence). V was pared by 5 bases and J by 1 base, with 13 bases between. The sequence was obtained from a man aged 18 to 30 in good health and CMV-seronegative. This chain connects TRBV27 to TRBJ2-3, with D tentatively TRBD2 (5 bases). Sequencing used PBMCs. CDR3 DNA: TGTGCCAGCAGTCCCCACGTGGAGGGCACAGATACGCAGTATTTT. It encodes CASSPHVEGTDTQYF.